These 9 T cell receptor beta chains came from one sample sequenced in a study of blood T cell repertoires in COVID-19. Only in-frame clones appear in the TCRdb table, and some are missing; sequencing was by immunoSEQ multiplex PCR. The sample consists of approximately 190,000 clones, nearly 90% of them appearing once. The specimen was peripheral blood. These receptors were taken from a woman aged 40 to 50 who had recovered from COVID-19.

This clone occurred once. This chain connects TRBV28 to TRBJ1-2; 10 nucleotides align to TRBD1. Germline V gene sequence: CDR1 MDHEN, CDR2 SYDVKM. This CDR3 contains 18 residues. V was clipped by 7 bases and J by 0 bases; unmatched bases: 14. CDR3 sequence reads: CASTVGGTGVVTNYGYTF. In DNA form, the CDR3 reads TGTGCCAGCACCGTAGGAGGGACAGGGGTCGTCACTAACTATGGCTACACCTTC.

The rearrangement uses TRBV19 and TRBJ1-5, with TRBD1 as a possible D gene (6 bases). CDR3 length: 17 residues. Germline assignment: CDR1 LNHDA and CDR2 SQIVND (reference sequence). Trimming cost V 3 bases and J 5 bases, with 20 bases left between them. The CDR3 sequence is CASSMANWAGDDQPQHF. In DNA, the CDR3 is TGTGCCAGTAGTATGGCAAATTGGGCAGGGGATGATCAGCCCCAGCATTTT.

J is TRBJ1-1 and V is TRBV3-1 (or the pseudogene TRBV3-2); 8 nucleotides align to TRBD1. Germline V gene data show CDR1 as LGHDT and CDR2 as YNNKEL (reference sequence). The CDR3 has 15 residues. Trimming cost V 6 bases and J 4 bases; bases outside gene matches: 10. The CDR3 region is CASSQPRGRSTEAFF. The CDR3 DNA is TGTGCCAGCAGTCAGCCCAGGGGGCGAAGCACTGAAGCTTTCTTT.

The CDR3 reads CASSLVGGLHEQYF. As DNA, the CDR3 is TGCGCCAGCAGCTTGGTAGGAGGCCTCCACGAGCAGTACTTC. This chain uses TRBV5-1 with TRBJ2-7; weak D call: TRBD2 (5 bases). CDR1 is SGHRS, CDR2 YFSETQ, per germline. V lost 0 bases and J lost 5, with 12 bases in between. This CDR3 region has 14 residues.

The rearrangement links TRBV10-3 to TRBJ2-3, with D possibly TRBD2 on 6 matching bases. This CDR3 contains 17 residues. Trimming cost V 5 bases and J 0 bases, with 18 bases left between them. The germline V gene encodes CDR1 ENHRY and CDR2 SYGVKD. The DNA for the CDR3 is TGTGCCATCAGTCCCTCGACTAGAAGTGCTAGCACAGATACGCAGTATTTT. Translating gives CAISPSTRSASTDTQYF.

This sequence joins TRBV6-2 or TRBV6-3 and TRBJ2-3, with TRBD2 identical over 13 bases. V gave up 2 bases and J gave up 3 bases; unmatched junction bases: 2. The V gene's germline CDR1 is MNHEY and CDR2 SVGEGT. The CDR3 is 16 amino acids. Here the CDR3 DNA reads TGTGCCAGCAGTTACAGGACTAGCGGGGGAACAGATACGCAGTATTTT. Translating gives CASSYRTSGGTDTQYF.

This chain joins TRBV27 and TRBJ2-7; maybe TRBD1 (7 bases). Germline loops: CDR1 MNHEY, CDR2 SMNVEV (reference sequence). The V and J ends lost 5 bases and 7 bases respectively, with 15 bases between them. The CDR3 consists of 13 residues. This chain's CDR3 is CASSLSSGGEQYF. CDR3 bases: TGTGCCAGCAGTCTCTCCTCAGGGGGGGAGCAGTACTTC.

This clone was picked up one time. CDR3 in DNA: TGTGCCAGCAGGGGTTGGACAGGGGGTCGGACAGATACGCAGTATTTT. It is translated as CASRGWTGGRTDTQYF. The V and J genes are TRBV2 and TRBJ2-3, with 10 bases identical to TRBD1. This CDR3 has 16 residues. Germline assignment: CDR1 SNHLY and CDR2 FYNNEI. Germline trimming cut 6 bases from V and 3 bases from J; bases unmatched to any gene: 9.

The rearrangement links TRBV10-3 to TRBJ2-3; D might be TRBD1 (6 bases). The ends were cut back, 6 bases at V and 3 bases at J, with 10 bases in the middle. This CDR3 comprises 13 residues. CDR1 ENHRY and CDR2 SYGVKD come from the germline V gene. The CDR3 region is CAIRAGETDTQYF. The CDR3 region has the DNA TGTGCCATCAGGGCAGGGGAGACAGATACGCAGTATTTT.